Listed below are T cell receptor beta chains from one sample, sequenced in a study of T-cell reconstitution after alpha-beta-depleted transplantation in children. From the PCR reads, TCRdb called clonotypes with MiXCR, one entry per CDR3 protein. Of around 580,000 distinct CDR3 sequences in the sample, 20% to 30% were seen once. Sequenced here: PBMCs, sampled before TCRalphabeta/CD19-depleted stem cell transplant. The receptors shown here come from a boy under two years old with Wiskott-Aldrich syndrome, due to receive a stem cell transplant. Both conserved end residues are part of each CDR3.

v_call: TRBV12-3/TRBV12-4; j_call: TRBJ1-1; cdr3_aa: CASSLLAEAFF
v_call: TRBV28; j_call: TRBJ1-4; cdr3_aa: CASYRNNEKLFF
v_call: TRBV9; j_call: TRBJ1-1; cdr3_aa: CASSVSNWNTEAFF
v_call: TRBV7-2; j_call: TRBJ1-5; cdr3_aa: CASSPGPTGVQPQHF
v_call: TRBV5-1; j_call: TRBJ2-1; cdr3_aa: CASTRGSLAGVETQFF
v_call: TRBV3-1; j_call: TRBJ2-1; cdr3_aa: CASSRWTSANNEQFF
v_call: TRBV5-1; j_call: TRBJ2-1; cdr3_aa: CASSFTSGRVYEQFF
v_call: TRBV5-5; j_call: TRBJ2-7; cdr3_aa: CASSWGQGAREQYF
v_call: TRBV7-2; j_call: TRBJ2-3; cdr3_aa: CASSPDRYTDTQYF
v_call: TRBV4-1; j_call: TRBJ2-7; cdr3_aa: CASSQGGTQKYEQYF
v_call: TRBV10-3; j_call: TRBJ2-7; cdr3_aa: CAISESAESRSYEQYF
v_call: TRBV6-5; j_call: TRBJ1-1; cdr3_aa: CASSYRGTVNTEAFF
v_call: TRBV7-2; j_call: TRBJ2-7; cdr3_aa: CASSLGRGYYYEQYF
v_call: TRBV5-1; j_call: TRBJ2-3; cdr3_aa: CASSLVLAGGTDTQYF
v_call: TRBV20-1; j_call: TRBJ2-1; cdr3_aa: CSARLPLTYNEQFF
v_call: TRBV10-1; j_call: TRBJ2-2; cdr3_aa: CASRPGTGTGELFF
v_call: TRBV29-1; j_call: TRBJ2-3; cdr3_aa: CSVDAADTQYF
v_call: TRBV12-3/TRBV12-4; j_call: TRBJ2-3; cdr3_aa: CASSLALRRDTQYF
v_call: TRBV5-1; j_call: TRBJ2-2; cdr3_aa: CASSLQGALTGELFF
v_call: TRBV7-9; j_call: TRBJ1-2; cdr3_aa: CASSLPLTGGDRRGYTF
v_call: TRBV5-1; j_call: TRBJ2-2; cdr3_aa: CASSLATSGPGELFF
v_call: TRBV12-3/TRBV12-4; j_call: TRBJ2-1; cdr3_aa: CASSFHRDQQFF
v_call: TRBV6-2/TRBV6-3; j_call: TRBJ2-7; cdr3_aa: CASNLLAGGPYEQYF
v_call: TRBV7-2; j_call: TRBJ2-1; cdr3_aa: CASSLGAGHGYNEQFF
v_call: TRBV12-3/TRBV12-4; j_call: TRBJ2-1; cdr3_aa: CASSWGGSGNEQFF
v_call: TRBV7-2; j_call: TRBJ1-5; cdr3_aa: CASSLGTKGPQHF
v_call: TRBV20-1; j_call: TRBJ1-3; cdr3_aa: CSARGSGNTIYF
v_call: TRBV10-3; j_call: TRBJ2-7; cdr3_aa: CAIALAGDYEQYF
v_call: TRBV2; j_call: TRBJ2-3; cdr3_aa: CASRDSGTDTQYF
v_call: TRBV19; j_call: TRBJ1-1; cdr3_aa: CASSIARDRSAEAFF
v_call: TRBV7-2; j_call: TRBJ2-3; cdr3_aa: CASSRGASGSGVDTQYF